The 4 T cell receptor beta chains given below trace back to one sample, sequenced in a study of T cells in Graves' hyperthyroidism and ophthalmopathy. Regions amplified from RNA transcripts were the TCR beta CDR3 regions. Initially, a first-round RT-PCR of the TCR CDR3 employed the HTBI primer set. TCRdb used MiXCR to reprocess the multiplex PCR reads, holding one entry per CDR3 protein. The sample comprises 380,000 or so distinct CDR3 sequences, roughly 14% of which are singletons, and around 23% rests with the top ten. Sequencing was performed on blood. The receptors here all came from a woman in her 30s with Graves' hyperthyroidism.

This clonotype was counted between two and nine times. The rearrangement uses TRBV20-1 and TRBJ1-1; D unresolved. CDR3 length: 10 residues. The V end was cut by 4 bases, the J end by 8 bases, with 8 bases between. Germline CDR1 DFQATT, CDR2 SNEGSKA (reference sequence). The CDR3 DNA follows: TGCAGTGCTATGCGGGAGGAAGCTTTCTTT. This translates into CSAMREEAFF.

V usage is TRBV18 and J usage is TRBJ1-6; tentative D call: TRBD1 (5 bases). The V and J ends lost 3 bases and 7 bases respectively, with 13 bases between them. Germline V gives CDR1 KGHSH, CDR2 LQKENI. The CDR3 length is 15 residues. CDR3 DNA sequence: TGTGCCAGCTCACCGATCGACAGCGACAATTCACCCCTCCACTTT. Translation: CASSPIDSDNSPLHF.

The rearrangement joins TRBV5-8 to TRBJ2-6; possibly TRBD1 for D (5 bases). Germline-derived CDR1 and CDR2 are SGHTS and YDEGEE. CDR3 length: 15 amino acids. Trimming removed 1 base from V and 5 bases from J, with 10 bases in between. The CDR3 sequence: CASSLSGSRANVLTF. The CDR3 region has the DNA TGTGCCAGCAGCTTGTCAGGGTCTAGGGCCAACGTCCTGACTTTC.

This clonotype was counted ten times or more. V is TRBV28 and J is TRBJ2-1, with no clear D. Germline CDR1 MDHEN, CDR2 SYDVKM. The CDR3 is made up of 12 amino acids. The germline V and J ends were trimmed by 5 bases and 9 bases, with 11 bases remaining between them. In DNA form, the CDR3 reads TGTGCCAGCAGTCCTGGCCTCATTGAGCAGTTCTTC. Residues: CASSPGLIEQFF. The full variable domain, in which reference TRBV28 and TRBJ2-1 provide the parts outside the CDR3, is DVKVTQSSRYLVKRTGEKVFLECVQDMDHENMFWYRQDPGLGLRLIYFSYDVKMKEKGDIPEGYSVSREKKERFSLILESASTNQTSMYLCASSPGLIEQFFGPGTRLTVL.